Below, 31 T cell receptor beta chains from the same sample are listed, as sequenced in a study of Graves' ophthalmopathy and Graves' hyperthyroidism. Amplification from RNA transcripts yielded the TCR beta CDR3 regions. First-round RT-PCR employed HTBI primers, with a second-round multiplex PCR after it. TCRdb ran MiXCR on the multiplex PCR reads and lists one entry per CDR3 protein. The sample has 450,000 or so distinct CDR3 sequences, over 13% seen once. What was sequenced was blood. These TCRs come from a young woman with Graves' ophthalmopathy.

This clonotype came up many times. The chain is built from TRBV15 and TRBJ2-7; perhaps TRBD2 as D (5 bases). The CDR3 contains 13 residues. The germline CDR1 and CDR2 sequences are LNHNV and YYDKDF (reference sequence). The V gene lost 1 base and the J gene lost 3 bases, with 7 bases spanning the gap. As DNA, the CDR3 is TGTGCCACCAGCAGAGTCGGGATCTACGAGCAGTACTTC. Protein sequence: CATSRVGIYEQYF.

The table lists this clonotype with many counts. The chain carries TRBV30 and TRBJ1-2, with D maybe TRBD1 (6 bases). The V gene lost 2 bases and the J gene lost 3 bases, with 10 bases spanning the gap. CDR3 size: 13 residues. Germline CDR1 is GTSNPN and CDR2 is SVGIG (reference sequence). CDR3 nucleotide sequence: TGTGCCTGGAGTCGGAGACAGGACTATGGCTACACCTTC. It yields the protein CAWSRRQDYGYTF.

CDR3 region: CASSPPGQQETQYF. The CDR3 DNA follows: TGTGCCAGCAGTCCGCCGGGACAGCAAGAGACCCAGTACTTC. This chain joins TRBV12-3 or TRBV12-4 and TRBJ2-5; 7 bases fit TRBD1. This CDR3 region has 14 residues. Unmatched junction bases numbered 5, after V lost 5 bases and J lost 2 bases.

This clonotype was recorded many times. The V call is TRBV7-9, the J call TRBJ2-5; D may be TRBD2 (5 bases). Looked up from germline, CDR1 is SEHNR and CDR2 is FQNEAQ (reference sequence). V was shortened by 8 bases and J by 2 bases, with 9 bases between the two germline ends. This CDR3 comprises 12 residues. CDR3 in DNA: TGTGCCAGCCGCGGGTTTCAAGAGACCCAGTACTTC. Translated: CASRGFQETQYF.

This clonotype was seen only a few times. The chain employs TRBV27 and TRBJ2-2, with D hard to call. The germline CDR1 and CDR2 sequences are MNHEY and SMNVEV (reference sequence). This CDR3 comprises 13 residues. V was pared by 3 bases and J by 5 bases, with 7 bases between. Here the CDR3 reads CASSFYSTGELFF. Written as DNA, the CDR3 is TGTGCCAGCAGTTTCTATAGTACCGGGGAGCTGTTTTTT.

The table lists this clonotype with many counts. The chain carries TRBV12-3 or TRBV12-4 and TRBJ1-2, with D perhaps TRBD1 (6 bases). The V end was cut by 1 base, the J end by 4 bases, with 10 bases between. This CDR3 contains 14 residues. The CDR3 protein is CASSLVQGGYGYTF. The CDR3 DNA reads TGTGCCAGCAGTTTAGTACAGGGAGGCTATGGCTACACCTTC.

This clonotype was detected ten times or more. The chain couples TRBV12-3 or TRBV12-4 to TRBJ1-2; D unclear. Deletions cut 6 bases from V and 0 bases from J, with 17 bases between. This CDR3 is built from 16 residues. This CDR3 is CASSLSSGQANYGYTF. CDR3 bases: TGTGCCAGCAGCCTATCGTCAGGCCAAGCTAACTATGGCTACACCTTC.

This clonotype was recorded many times. As DNA, the CDR3 is TGTGCCAGCAGTGACAGGGATTCGGGCGAGCAGTACTTC. This encodes CASSDRDSGEQYF. The rearrangement uses TRBV6-1 and TRBJ2-7; D possibly corresponds to TRBD1 (5 bases). Germline CDR1 reads MNHNS; CDR2 reads SASEGT. Trimming took 3 bases from V and 6 from J, leaving 12 bases between them. The CDR3 is 13 residues long.

The V and J genes are TRBV18 and TRBJ1-1; D call uncertain. Looked up from germline, CDR1 is KGHSH and CDR2 is LQKENI. The germline V and J ends were trimmed by 1 base and 2 bases, with 11 bases remaining between them. The CDR3 length is 15 residues. CDR3 in DNA: TGTGCCAGCTCACCACTCAGAGAACCAAACACTGAAGCTTTCTTT. Amino acid sequence: CASSPLREPNTEAFF.

This chain connects TRBV2 to TRBJ2-7, with D perhaps matching TRBD2 (5 bases). Germline V CDR1 and CDR2: SNHLY, FYNNEI. V was clipped by 5 bases and J by 5 bases, with 10 bases between them. This CDR3 region has 12 residues. The CDR3 DNA sequence: TGTGCCAGCAGTAGGCGGGTTGACGAGCAGTACTTC. It encodes CASSRRVDEQYF.

This clonotype has ten or more counts. The DNA of the CDR3 is TGTGCCAGCAGTGACCACAGAAGCCTGAACACTGAAGCTTTCTTT. Amino acids: CASSDHRSLNTEAFF. J is TRBJ1-1 and V is TRBV2; D remains unclear. The ends were cut back, 3 bases at V and 0 bases at J, with 11 bases in the middle. Germline loops: CDR1 SNHLY, CDR2 FYNNEI. The CDR3 is 15 residues long.

This clonotype was detected ten times or more. J is TRBJ1-2 and V is TRBV9, with D tentatively TRBD1 (6 bases). CDR1 is SGDLS, CDR2 YYNGEE, per germline. Trimming took 3 bases from V and 9 from J, leaving 18 bases between them. The CDR3 spans 14 residues. The CDR3 region has the DNA TGTGCCAGCAGCGAAGGACAGCCGCTTGTAAGCTACACCTTC. Translated: CASSEGQPLVSYTF.

This clonotype was detected ten times or more. The chain couples TRBV30 to TRBJ1-2; no clear D gene. Deletions cut 4 bases from V and 8 bases from J, with 20 bases between. Germline V gene sequence: CDR1 GTSNPN, CDR2 SVGIG (reference sequence). The CDR3 is made up of 14 amino acids. CDR3 DNA sequence: TGTGCCTGGAATCCCCGGTCCCCATCGGGAGGCTACACCTTC. This codes for CAWNPRSPSGGYTF.

This clonotype was counted between two and nine times. CDR3 sequence reads: CASSPPGQANLWGSGYTF. The DNA for the CDR3 is TGTGCCAGCAGTCCCCCGGGACAGGCGAATCTATGGGGTAGTGGCTACACCTTC. The chain links TRBV11-1 to TRBJ1-2; 8 nucleotides align to TRBD1. From germline, CDR1 is SGHAT and CDR2 FQDESV (reference sequence). This CDR3 is 18 amino acids long. With 6 bases clipped from V and 7 bases from J, the junction kept 22 bases outside the gene matches.

Many counts were recorded for this clonotype. The chain combines TRBV28 with TRBJ1-1; 11 bases align to TRBD1. Unmatched junction bases numbered 5, after V lost 4 bases and J lost 4 bases. The CDR3 length is 15 residues. The V gene's germline CDR1 is MDHEN and CDR2 SYDVKM. CDR3 DNA sequence: TGTGCCAGCAGTTCGACCGGGACAGGGGGCACTGAAGCTTTCTTT. This gives the protein CASSSTGTGGTEAFF.

The genes are TRBV7-3 and TRBJ2-2; D not resolved. The germline V and J ends were trimmed by 3 bases and 8 bases, with 7 bases remaining between them. This CDR3 has 12 residues. Germline loops: CDR1 SGHTA, CDR2 FQGTGA. The CDR3 DNA is TGTGCCAGCAGCTTTGAAACAGGGGAGCTGTTTTTT. Its protein is CASSFETGELFF.

This clonotype was seen repeatedly, ten times or more. The junction shows a germline mismatch at one end, possibly a read error. The V and J genes are TRBV27 and TRBJ2-5, with 7 positions matching TRBD1. The length of the CDR3 is 14 residues. Germline CDR1 and CDR2: MNHEY and SMNVEV (reference sequence). The CDR3 bases are TGTGCCAGCAGGTCACAGGGGTTGGGAGAGATCCAGTACTTC. Translating gives CASRSQGLGEIQYF.

This clonotype was found a few times. The CDR3 DNA sequence: TGTGCCAGCAGCCAAGATCTGAAGGGACAGGGGATGTGGGGCAACTATGGCTACACCTTC. It translates to CASSQDLKGQGMWGNYGYTF. The rearrangement links TRBV4-2 to TRBJ1-2; the match to TRBD1 covers 10 bases. The junction had 15 bases not matched to a gene; V was cut back by 0 bases and J by 2 bases. From germline, CDR1 is LGHNA and CDR2 YNFKEQ. The CDR3 contains 20 residues.

This chain uses TRBV6-1 with TRBJ2-5; TRBD2 matches at 10 bases. Per germline, CDR1 MNHNS and CDR2 SASEGT. Unmatched junction bases numbered 11, after V lost 7 bases and J lost 6 bases. CDR3 length: 15 amino acids. In nucleotides, the CDR3 is TGTGCCAGCATCCACCCTAGCGGGGGTGGGAAGACCCAGTACTTC. It translates to CASIHPSGGGKTQYF.

This clonotype was detected many times. J is TRBJ1-1 and V is TRBV20-1; TRBD1 is a possible D gene (5 bases). The V gene lost 1 base and the J gene lost 7 bases, with 19 bases spanning the gap. There are 15 residues in the CDR3. Per the germline V gene, CDR1 is DFQATT and CDR2 is SNEGSKA (reference sequence). The CDR3 bases are TGCAGTGCTAGAGCGGCAGGGCATGCCAACCATGAAGCTTTCTTT. Amino acid sequence: CSARAAGHANHEAFF.

V and J are TRBV6-1 and TRBJ1-3, with D hard to call. V lost 6 bases and J lost 0, with 15 bases in between. Germline assignment: CDR1 MNHNS and CDR2 SASEGT. CDR3 length equals 16 residues. CDR3 bases: TGTGCCAGCAGGAAAATGGACGGTACCTCTGGAAACACCATATATTTT. Translation: CASRKMDGTSGNTIYF.

The chain combines TRBV11-2 with TRBJ1-3, with a possible D match to TRBD1 (6 bases). The germline V and J ends were trimmed by 5 bases and 0 bases, with 14 bases remaining between them. Germline V gene lookup returns CDR1 SGHAT and CDR2 FQNNGV. The CDR3 runs 16 residues. The CDR3 loop is CASSPLQGSSGNTIYF. The CDR3 region has the DNA TGTGCCAGCAGCCCTCTACAGGGATCCTCTGGAAACACCATATATTTT.

This clonotype was found many times. V is TRBV29-1 and J is TRBJ2-7; D tentatively fits TRBD1 or TRBD2 (5 bases each). The germline V and J ends were trimmed by 2 bases and 3 bases, with 8 bases remaining between them. Germline values: CDR1 SQVTM, CDR2 ANQGSEA. The CDR3 is 12 amino acids. The CDR3 protein is CSVERGDYEQYF. The CDR3 nucleotides read TGCAGCGTTGAAAGGGGAGACTACGAGCAGTACTTC.

This clonotype was detected many times. The chain has TRBV6-5 and TRBJ2-7; unclear D gene. The germline gives CDR1 MNHEY, CDR2 SVGAGI. Trimming removed 2 bases from V and 2 bases from J, with 16 bases in between. The CDR3 consists of 16 residues. For the CDR3, the DNA is TGTGCCAGCAGTTACCCCCCCGGTGGGGAACCCTACGAGCAGTACTTC. Protein sequence: CASSYPPGGEPYEQYF.

This clonotype was recorded many times. The chain couples TRBV5-1 to TRBJ2-7, with D perhaps TRBD2 (6 bases). Germline CDR1 and CDR2: SGHRS and YFSETQ. CDR3 size: 14 residues. The ends were cut back, 7 bases at V and 5 bases at J, with 19 bases in the middle. The CDR3 loop reads CASDRGGIGDEQYF. CDR3 bases: TGCGCCAGCGACCGGGGCGGGATTGGAGACGAGCAGTACTTC.

Concerning this clonotype: Germline is not matched at one junction end, which may reflect a read error. The DNA for the CDR3 is TGTGCCAGCAGCCTTGGACAGGTCTTAACCAGCCAAGTGACCCAGTACTTC. Translated: CASSLGQVLTSQVTQYF. The chain links TRBV12-3 or TRBV12-4 to TRBJ2-5; 7 nucleotides align to TRBD1. This CDR3 is built from 17 residues.

Many counts were recorded for this clonotype. The chain joins TRBV24-1 to TRBJ2-2; possible D gene TRBD1, 6 bases. Germline V gene sequence: CDR1 KGHDR, CDR2 SFDVKD. The CDR3 is 16 amino acids. V lost 2 bases and J lost 1, with 10 bases in between. The CDR3 sequence: CATSDSTGRNTGELFF. The CDR3 DNA reads as TGTGCCACCAGTGATTCGACAGGCAGGAACACCGGGGAGCTGTTTTTT.

This rearrangement joins TRBV6-1 to TRBJ2-7, with 10 bases identical to TRBD2. Germline V CDR1 and CDR2: MNHNS, SASEGT. This CDR3 has 13 residues. The ends lost 8 bases at V and 5 bases at J; junction bases unmatched: 6. CDR3 DNA sequence: TGTGCCAGCCGTGTAAGCGGGGGGGACGAGCAGTACGTC. Protein product: CASRVSGGDEQYV.

V gene TRBV11-1 combines with J gene TRBJ1-1; D is undetermined. Germline V CDR1 and CDR2: SGHAT, FQDESV (reference sequence). V was pared by 5 bases and J by 8 bases, with 9 bases between. This CDR3 comprises 11 residues. In DNA form, the CDR3 reads TGTGCCAGCAGCCAGGCAGTGGAAGCTTTCTTT. Protein product: CASSQAVEAFF. Looking up the rest from reference TRBV11-1 and TRBJ1-1 gives the full variable domain: EAEVAQSPRYKITEKSQAVAFWCDPISGHATLYWYRQILGQGPELLVQFQDESVVDDSQLPKDRFSAERLKGVDSTLKIQPAELGDSAMYLCASSQAVEAFFGQGTRLTVV.

Many counts were recorded for this clonotype. The chain couples TRBV7-9 to TRBJ2-7; tentatively, D is TRBD1 (6 bases). Per germline, CDR1 SEHNR and CDR2 FQNEAQ (reference sequence). The CDR3 is made up of 15 amino acids. Trimming shortened V by 4 bases and J by 0 bases, and 13 bases separated the two germline ends. The CDR3 region is CASSSYRDTSYEQYF. The DNA of the CDR3 is TGTGCCAGCAGCTCCTACCGGGACACCTCCTACGAGCAGTACTTC.

This clonotype occurred many times. The chain's CDR3 is CAWTHNCRGDSPLHF. Written as DNA, the CDR3 is TGTGCCTGGACCCACAACTGCCGGGGCGATTCACCCCTCCACTTT. The chain is built from TRBV30 and TRBJ1-6; a weak D match, TRBD1 (5 bases). CDR3 length: 15 residues. CDR1 GTSNPN and CDR2 SVGIG come from the germline V gene (reference sequence). The V and J ends lost 4 bases and 8 bases respectively, with 18 bases between them. Looking up the rest from reference TRBV30 and TRBJ1-6 gives the full variable domain: SQTIHQWPATLVQPVGSPLSLECTVEGTSNPNLYWYRQAAGRGLQLLFYSVGIGQISSEVPQNLSASRPQDRQFILSSKKLLLSDSGFYLCAWTHNCRGDSPLHFGNGTRLTVT.